The clone carrying this T cell receptor beta chain was found once. Its antigen is unidentified. The record originates from a study of cytomegalovirus exposure and HLA in healthy donors. Study-wide context: Later, an analysis reported that the 130 or so validation repertoires had used the same platform as the roughly 720 first-cohort repertoires.

Measured with immunoSEQ multiplex PCR; TCRdb has only the in-frame clones, and not every one. The sample comprises about 200,000 clones, 88% of which are singletons, and 2.9% rests with the top ten. Study-wide results and caveats: A list of roughly 160 TCR beta chains associated with cytomegalovirus was given.

This TCR derives from a woman younger than 35 in good health and CMV-seronegative. Source material: PBMCs.

The CDR3 is CASSVEAGLYQETQYF. The CDR3 nucleotides are TGTGCCAGCAGCGTAGAGGCGGGCCTCTACCAAGAGACCCAGTACTTC. This sequence joins TRBV9 and TRBJ2-5; D may be TRBD2 (5 bases). The CDR3 is 16 residues long. V was shortened by 0 bases and J by 0 bases, with 12 bases between the two germline ends. Germline CDR1 reads SGDLS; CDR2 reads YYNGEE.